The clone carrying this TCR beta chain was observed at least ten times. The data are from a study of T cells in Graves' hyperthyroidism and ophthalmopathy. CDR3 size: 19 residues. CDR1 is SGHVS, CDR2 FQNEAQ, per germline. The junction had 15 bases not matched to a gene; V was cut back by 0 bases and J by 3 bases. RNA transcripts provided the source from which TCR beta CDR3 regions were amplified. Initially, a first-round RT-PCR of the TCR CDR3 employed the HTBI primer set. Each CDR3 protein gets one entry after TCRdb re-called the multiplex PCR reads with MiXCR. The sample includes roughly 560,000 distinct CDR3 sequences, about 15% of them seen just once.

The receptor comes from a woman in her forties with Graves' ophthalmopathy. Sequenced input: blood. J is TRBJ2-5 and V is TRBV7-8; TRBD1 aligns across 8 bases. The CDR3 nucleotides are TGTGCCAGCAGCTTAGCGTTGGAGAGGACAGGGCCTGTAAAAGAGACCCAGTACTTC. This encodes CASSLALERTGPVKETQYF.